This T cell receptor beta chain stems from a study of cytomegalovirus exposure and HLA in healthy donors. Study findings and constraints: Generally TCR sequences proved uncommon, though certain public TCRs appeared in numerous donors.

Each of the donors was a healthy bone marrow donor. V shed 4 bases, J shed 6 bases, and the junction held 5 bases outside the gene matches. The CDR3 contains 14 residues. CDR1 is SGHRS, CDR2 YFSETQ, per germline. Primers for the PCR totalled 60 Vbeta and 13 Jbeta. The data were produced by immunoSEQ multiplex PCR, yet TCRdb's version contains in-frame clones alone and is incomplete. The table lists some 120,000 clones, 74% of them singletons. Comment on this clone: Its antigen is currently unknown.

V usage is TRBV5-1 and J usage is TRBJ1-4; 8 bases agree with TRBD1. The TCR comes from a woman aged 50 to 60 in good health and CMV-seropositive. The specimen was PBMCs. As DNA, the CDR3 is TGCGCCAGCAGCCCGGGACAGGATTATGAAAAACTGTTTTTT. Its protein is CASSPGQDYEKLFF.